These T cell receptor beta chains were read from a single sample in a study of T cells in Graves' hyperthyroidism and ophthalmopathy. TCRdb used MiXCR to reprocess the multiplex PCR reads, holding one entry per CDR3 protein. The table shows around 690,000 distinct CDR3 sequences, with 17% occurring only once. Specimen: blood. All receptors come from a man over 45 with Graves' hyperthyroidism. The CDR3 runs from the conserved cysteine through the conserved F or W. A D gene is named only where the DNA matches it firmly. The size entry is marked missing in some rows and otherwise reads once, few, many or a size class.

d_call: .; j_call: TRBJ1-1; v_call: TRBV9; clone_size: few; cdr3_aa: CASSVGGGRRGNTEAFF; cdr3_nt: TGTGCCAGCAGCGTAGGCGGGGGGCGAAGGGGAAACACTGAAGCTTTCTTT
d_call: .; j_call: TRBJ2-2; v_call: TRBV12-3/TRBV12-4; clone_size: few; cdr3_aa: CASSKSSTGELFF; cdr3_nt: TGTGCCAGCAGTAAGAGTTCCACCGGGGAGCTGTTTTTT
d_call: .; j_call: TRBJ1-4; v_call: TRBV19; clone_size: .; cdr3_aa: CASSILGRGFNEKLFF; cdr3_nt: TGTGCCAGTAGTATCCTCGGTCGGGGTTTTAATGAAAAACTGTTTTTT
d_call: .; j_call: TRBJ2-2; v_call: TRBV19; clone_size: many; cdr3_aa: CASRKGMNTGELFF; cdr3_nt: TGTGCCAGTAGAAAGGGGATGAACACCGGGGAGCTGTTTTTT
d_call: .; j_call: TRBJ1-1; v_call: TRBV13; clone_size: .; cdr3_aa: CASSPHGPTRTEAFF; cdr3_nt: TGTGCCAGCAGCCCACATGGACCGACAAGAACTGAAGCTTTCTTT
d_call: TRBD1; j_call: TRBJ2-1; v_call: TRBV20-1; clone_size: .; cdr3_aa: CSARGLISGTGGIEQFF; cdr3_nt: TGCAGTGCTAGAGGATTAATATCCGGGACAGGGGGAATTGAGCAGTTCTTC
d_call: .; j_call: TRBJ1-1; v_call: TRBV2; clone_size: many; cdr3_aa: CASSEARFRGVNTEAFF; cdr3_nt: TGTGCCAGCAGTGAAGCGCGGTTTCGGGGTGTGAACACTGAAGCTTTCTTT
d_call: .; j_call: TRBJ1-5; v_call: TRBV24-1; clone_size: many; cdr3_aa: CATSDTDLNQPQHF; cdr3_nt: TGTGCCACCAGTGACACAGACTTGAATCAGCCCCAGCATTTT
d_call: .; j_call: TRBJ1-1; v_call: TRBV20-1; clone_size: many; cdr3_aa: CSARDASGNTEAFF; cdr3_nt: TGCAGTGCTAGAGATGCCTCAGGGAACACTGAAGCTTTCTTT
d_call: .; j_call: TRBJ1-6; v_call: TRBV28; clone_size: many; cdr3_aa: CASRLGDVENSPLHF; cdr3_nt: TGTGCCAGCAGGTTGGGGGACGTCGAAAATTCACCCCTCCACTTT
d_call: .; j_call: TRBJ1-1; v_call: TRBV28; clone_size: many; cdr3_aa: CASRPTENTEAFF; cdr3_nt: TGTGCCAGCAGGCCGACAGAGAACACTGAAGCTTTCTTT
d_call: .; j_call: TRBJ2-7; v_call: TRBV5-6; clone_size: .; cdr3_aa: CASSLYQAFSYEQYF; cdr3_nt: TGTGCCAGCAGCTTGTATCAGGCGTTCTCCTACGAGCAGTACTTC
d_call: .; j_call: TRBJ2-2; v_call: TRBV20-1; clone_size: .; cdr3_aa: CSARDLVENTGELFF; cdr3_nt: TGCAGTGCTAGAGATCTTGTAGAGAACACCGGGGAGCTGTTTTTT
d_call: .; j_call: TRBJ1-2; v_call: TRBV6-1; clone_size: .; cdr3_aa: CASSEITGLGYGYTF; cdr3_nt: TGTGCCAGCAGCGAGATCACAGGGTTGGGATATGGCTACACCTTC
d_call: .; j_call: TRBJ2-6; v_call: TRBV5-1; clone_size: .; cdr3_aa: CASSIQEAANVLTF; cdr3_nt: TGCGCCAGCAGCATACAAGAGGCGGCCAACGTCCTGACTTTC
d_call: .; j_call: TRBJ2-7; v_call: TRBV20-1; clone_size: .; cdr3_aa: CSANERSSYEQYF; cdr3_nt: TGCAGTGCCAACGAGCGGAGCTCCTACGAGCAGTACTTC
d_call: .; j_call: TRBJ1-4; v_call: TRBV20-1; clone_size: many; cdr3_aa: CSAREGDGNEKLFF; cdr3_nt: TGCAGTGCTAGAGAAGGGGACGGAAATGAAAAACTGTTTTTT
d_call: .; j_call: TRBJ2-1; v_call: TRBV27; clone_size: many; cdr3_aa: CASSRFSVTTYNEQFF; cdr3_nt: TGTGCCAGCAGCAGATTTAGCGTCACAACCTACAATGAGCAGTTCTTC
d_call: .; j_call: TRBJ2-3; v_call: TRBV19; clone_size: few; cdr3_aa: CASTLSGTDTQYF; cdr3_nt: TGTGCCAGTACCCTGTCTGGCACAGATACGCAGTATTTT
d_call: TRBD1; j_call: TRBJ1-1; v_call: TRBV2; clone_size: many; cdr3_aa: CASRDRGIPSEAFF; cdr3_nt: TGTGCCAGCAGGGACAGGGGAATTCCATCCGAAGCTTTCTTT
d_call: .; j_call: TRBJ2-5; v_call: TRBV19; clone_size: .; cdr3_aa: CASSIGAREQETQYF; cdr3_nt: TGTGCCAGTAGTATTGGGGCCCGAGAGCAAGAGACCCAGTACTTC
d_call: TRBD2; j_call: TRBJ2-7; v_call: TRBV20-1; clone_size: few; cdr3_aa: CSATSGTSGYEQYF; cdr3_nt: TGCAGTGCTACCTCCGGGACTAGCGGATACGAGCAGTACTTC
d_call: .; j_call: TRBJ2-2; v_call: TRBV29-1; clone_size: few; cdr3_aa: CSAWTPVNTGELFF; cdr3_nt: TGCAGCGCTTGGACACCAGTTAACACCGGGGAGCTGTTTTTT
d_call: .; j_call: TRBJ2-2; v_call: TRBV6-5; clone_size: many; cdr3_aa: CASSYSAGENTGELFF; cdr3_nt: TGTGCCAGCAGTTACTCCGCAGGGGAGAACACCGGGGAGCTGTTTTTT
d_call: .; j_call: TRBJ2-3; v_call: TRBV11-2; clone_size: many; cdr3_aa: CASSFRLGTDTQYF; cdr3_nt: TGTGCCAGCAGCTTCCGGCTAGGCACAGATACGCAGTATTTT